The sequence of this TCR beta chain was determined in a study of T and B cells in COVID-19 patients. Turning to the study itself: COVID-19 patients gave peripheral blood either during active infection or after recovery.

V lost 10 bases to trimming and J lost 2 bases; unmatched junction nucleotides: 6. This CDR3 region has 14 residues. Per germline, CDR1 SGHTA and CDR2 FQGNSA. TRB was amplified from roughly 250-500 ng of blood genomic DNA. Study-level points and caveats: Active COVID-19 showed highly clonal TRB repertoires; recovery showed diversity and richness above healthy donors. In COVID-19 patients, T cell receptor beta variable and joining gene use was reportedly strongly skewed.

Multiplex PCR with BIOMED2 TRB-A/B primer pools amplified TRB rearrangements. Using its own MiXCR run on the multiplex PCR reads, TCRdb lists one record per CDR3 protein. The sample includes roughly 10,000 distinct CDR3 sequences, around 34% seen only once; the top ten take 18%. This clonotype appeared a few times. Its antigen is not identified. The chain combines TRBV7-2 with TRBJ2-3; 10 nucleotides agree with TRBD1. Sequencing was done on a sample of blood. The clonotype comes from a human donor with active COVID-19. The CDR3 reads CATSGQGYTDTQYF. The CDR3 bases are TGTGCCACCTCGGGACAGGGGTACACAGATACGCAGTATTTT. The whole variable domain, filled in from reference TRBV7-2 and TRBJ2-3, reads GAGVSQSPSNKVTEKGKDVELRCDPISGHTALYWYRQSLGQGLEFLIYFQGNSAPDKSGLPSDRFSAERTGGSVSTLTIQRTQQEDSAVYLCATSGQGYTDTQYFGPGTRLTVL.